This T cell receptor beta chain came from a study of blood T cell repertoires in COVID-19. Study summary: Researchers got acute and convalescent COVID-19 samples from the United States, Italy and Spain.

Original analysis: Reference gene primer amplification gave nucleated cell count estimates. Generated by immunoSEQ multiplex PCR, the TCRdb table keeps only in-frame clones and is missing some. V, J and clone size are taken as reported in that table, and D and trimming were inferred from the DNA itself. The sample yields 40,000 to 50,000 clones, around four fifths seen once. Germline-derived CDR1 and CDR2 are MNHEY and SVGAGI. After removal of 6 bases from V and 4 bases from J, the junction contained 7 bases not matched to a gene. This CDR3 is built from 15 residues. This TCR was recovered from a man aged 50 or older with active COVID-19. The V gene is TRBV6-5, the J gene TRBJ2-3; 10 bases agree with TRBD1. The sequenced material came from peripheral blood. CDR3 loop: CASSGQGDLADTQYF. The CDR3 coding sequence is TGTGCCAGCAGCGGACAGGGGGATTTGGCAGATACGCAGTATTTT.